This T cell receptor (beta chain) comes out of a study of Ad26.COV2.S vaccination and SARS-CoV-2 variants. Study as a whole: The Ad26.COV2.S arm of the COV1001 trial was where the donor was placed. General study findings and limits: Analyses that measured TCR breadth and depth may have underestimated total T cell responses. Participants given vaccine showed non-spike TCR breadth similar to that of placebo recipients.

Only in-frame clones appear in the TCRdb table, and some are missing; sequencing was by immunoSEQ multiplex PCR. Of about 390,000 clones listed, 80% to 90% were seen once; the top ten hold 3.5%. As to this clone: Its antigen is undetermined.

This CDR3 region has 13 residues. The V gene lost 1 base and the J gene lost 5 bases, with 8 bases spanning the gap. CDR1 is SGHTA, CDR2 FQGNSA, per germline. This sample's treatment: some 20 received Ad26.COV2.S at low or high dose, single or two shots; 5 received placebo; per-sample allocation not given. At day 63 after the first vaccine or placebo injection, samples were drawn. Vaccination used an Ad26 vector expressing Wuhan-strain SARS-CoV-2 spike. This sequence originates from a person between 18 and 65 years old who received the Ad26.COV2.S COVID-19 vaccine or a placebo. The sample consisted of peripheral blood, taken in a trial of Ad26.COV2.S vaccine versus placebo. This chain connects TRBV7-2 to TRBJ2-5; D remains unclear. Here the CDR3 reads CASSLGSMETQYF. CDR3 DNA sequence: TGTGCCAGCAGCTTAGGTAGCATGGAGACCCAGTACTTC.